Following are 15 T cell receptor beta chains from one sample sequenced in a study of T cell responses to AZD1222 COVID-19 vaccine. The protocol was immunoSEQ multiplex PCR, while the TCRdb copy is restricted to in-frame clones and leaves out a portion. Of 90,000 to 150,000 clones in the sample, under 90% were seen once. The sample here was peripheral blood, taken on day 0 of AZD1222 vaccination. The receptor source for this set is an adult in good health.

The chain is built from TRBV9 and TRBJ2-7; D uncertain. The V end was cut by 2 bases, the J end by 0 bases, with 12 bases between. The germline V gene encodes CDR1 SGDLS and CDR2 YYNGEE. The CDR3 spans 15 residues. The chain's CDR3 is CASSVWSGVSYEQYF. The CDR3, as DNA: TGTGCCAGCAGCGTCTGGTCAGGAGTCTCCTACGAGCAGTACTTC.

The genes are TRBV3-1 (or the pseudogene TRBV3-2) and TRBJ2-3; 10 bases map to TRBD2. Germline V lookup: CDR1 LGHDT, CDR2 YNNKEL (reference sequence). With V trimmed by 6 bases and J by 4 bases, 7 bases remained unmatched. There are 15 residues in the CDR3. The CDR3 coding sequence is TGTGCCAGCAGTTCCACTAGCGGGGCCCCAGATACGCAGTATTTT. It codes for CASSSTSGAPDTQYF.

The rearrangement links TRBV3-1 (or the pseudogene TRBV3-2) to TRBJ2-2; TRBD2 matches 13 bases. The CDR3 sequence is 16 residues long. The germline CDR1 and CDR2 sequences are LGHDT and YNNKEL (reference sequence). J gave up 1 base and V 6 bases, and 2 bases lay outside the gene matches. CDR3 in DNA: TGTGCCAGCAGTCGGACTAGCGGGAGGAACACCGGGGAGCTGTTTTTT. Its protein is CASSRTSGRNTGELFF.

DNA of the CDR3: TGTGCCAGCAGCCCCGGACAGGGGGGGGAACTAGCCAAAAACATTCAGTACTTC. Residues: CASSPGQGGELAKNIQYF. The genes are TRBV11-3 and TRBJ2-4, with TRBD1 matching 10 bases. CDR1 SGHNT and CDR2 YENEEA come from the germline V gene. This CDR3 has 18 residues. V lost 5 bases to trimming and J lost 0 bases; unmatched junction nucleotides: 10.

J is TRBJ1-2 and V is TRBV18; a weak D match, TRBD1 (6 bases). The germline gives CDR1 KGHSH, CDR2 LQKENI. The CDR3 contains 15 residues. Trimming shortened V by 2 bases and J by 2 bases, and 12 bases separated the two germline ends. The CDR3 sequence: CASSPAQGGNYGYTF. CDR3 nucleotides: TGTGCCAGCTCACCAGCACAGGGAGGCAACTATGGCTACACCTTC. The complete variable domain, with remaining parts taken from reference TRBV18 and TRBJ1-2, reads NAGVMQNPRHLVRRRGQEARLRCSPMKGHSHVYWYRQLPEEGLKFMVYLQKENIIDESGMPKERFSAEFPKEGPSILRIQQVVRGDSAAYFCASSPAQGGNYGYTFGSGTRLTVV.

In its sample, this clone was seen a few times. The chain is built from TRBV24-1 and TRBJ2-7; no clear D gene. Germline CDR1 is KGHDR and CDR2 is SFDVKD. The CDR3 length is 13 residues. Trimming cost V 0 bases and J 4 bases, with 6 bases left between them. The DNA of the CDR3 is TGTGCCACCAGTGATTTGAACGCATACGAGCAGTACTTC. Translating it yields CATSDLNAYEQYF.

The V and J genes are TRBV4-2 and TRBJ2-7, with 11 bases aligning to TRBD2. CDR1 is LGHNA and CDR2 is YNFKEQ in the germline V gene. The CDR3 is 16 residues long. The junction had 1 base not matched to a gene; V was cut back by 0 bases and J by 0 bases. CDR3 in DNA: TGTGCCAGCAGCCAAGATGGGACTAGCGGCTCCTACGAGCAGTACTTC. Amino acid sequence: CASSQDGTSGSYEQYF.

V and J are TRBV28 and TRBJ1-5, with D hard to call. Germline values: CDR1 MDHEN, CDR2 SYDVKM. The CDR3 runs 11 residues. The ends were cut back, 6 bases at V and 4 bases at J, with 4 bases in the middle. In nucleotides, the CDR3 is TGTGCCAGCAGCCTTAATCAGCCCCAGCATTTT. This gives the protein CASSLNQPQHF.

CDR3: CASSSGASGTTYEQYF. The DNA of the CDR3 is TGTGCCAGCAGTTCAGGGGCTAGCGGAACTACCTACGAGCAGTACTTC. The chain links TRBV28 to TRBJ2-7; TRBD2 might be the D (7 bases). CDR1 and CDR2 from the germline V gene are MDHEN and SYDVKM. This CDR3 is built from 16 residues. V was trimmed by 4 bases and J by 2 bases, leaving 18 bases between them.

This chain uses TRBV30 with TRBJ1-3, with 11 bases that match TRBD1. CDR1 GTSNPN and CDR2 SVGIG come from the germline V gene (reference sequence). The V segment lost 6 bases and the J segment 3 bases; nucleotides outside the gene matches: 10. The CDR3 has 16 residues. This CDR3 reads CACPRTGGAFGNTIYF. As DNA, the CDR3 is TGTGCCTGCCCCCGGACAGGGGGCGCCTTTGGAAACACCATATATTTT.

The chain joins TRBV3-1 (or the pseudogene TRBV3-2) to TRBJ1-2; D remains unclear. Trimming cost V 2 bases and J 4 bases, with 8 bases left between them. Looked up from germline, CDR1 is LGHDT and CDR2 is YNNKEL (reference sequence). This CDR3 region has 13 residues. For the CDR3, the DNA is TGTGCCAGCAGCCAAACGGTGGGCTATGGCTACACCTTC. Encoded protein: CASSQTVGYGYTF.

The chain has TRBV19 and TRBJ2-2; 8 nucleotides line up with TRBD1. CDR3 size: 15 residues. Germline CDR1 reads LNHDA; CDR2 reads SQIVND (reference sequence). The trim removed 5 bases at V and 5 bases at J, leaving 7 bases unmatched. The CDR3 here is CASSPNRGDTGELFF. As DNA, the CDR3 is TGTGCCAGTAGTCCCAACAGGGGGGATACCGGGGAGCTGTTTTTT.

The chain joins TRBV27 to TRBJ2-6, with D perhaps TRBD1 or TRBD2 (5 bases each). Germline values: CDR1 MNHEY, CDR2 SMNVEV (reference sequence). The germline V and J ends were trimmed by 4 bases and 1 base, with 5 bases remaining between them. CDR3 length: 14 amino acids. The CDR3 loop is CASSWGSGANVLTF. DNA of the CDR3: TGTGCCAGCAGTTGGGGGTCTGGGGCCAACGTCCTGACTTTC. The entire variable domain, with the rest obtained from reference TRBV27 and TRBJ2-6, is as follows: EAQVTQNPRYLITVTGKKLTVTCSQNMNHEYMSWYRQDPGLGLRQIYYSMNVEVTDKGDVPEGYKVSRKEKRNFPLILESPSPNQTSLYFCASSWGSGANVLTFGAGSRLTVL.

The chain has TRBV30 and TRBJ1-5; D might be TRBD1 (5 bases). Trimming removed 7 bases from V and 11 bases from J, with 18 bases in between. This CDR3 comprises 12 residues. Germline CDR1 GTSNPN, CDR2 SVGIG (reference sequence). The CDR3 nucleotides read TGTGCCTCGGGACGCCTTGGGAAGGCCCAGCATTTT. It specifies CASGRLGKAQHF. The full variable domain, with the rest looked up from reference TRBV30 and TRBJ1-5, is SQTIHQWPATLVQPVGSPLSLECTVEGTSNPNLYWYRQAAGRGLQLLFYSVGIGQISSEVPQNLSASRPQDRQFILSSKKLLLSDSGFYLCASGRLGKAQHFGDGTRLSIL.

V gene TRBV28 combines with J gene TRBJ2-7, with 9 bases fitting TRBD1. Per the germline V gene, CDR1 is MDHEN and CDR2 is SYDVKM. CDR3 length equals 12 residues. Trimming at V came to 6 bases and at J to 5 bases, leaving 2 bases not matched to a gene. The CDR3 loop is CASRGQGDEQYF. For the CDR3, the DNA is TGTGCCAGCAGGGGACAGGGCGACGAGCAGTACTTC.